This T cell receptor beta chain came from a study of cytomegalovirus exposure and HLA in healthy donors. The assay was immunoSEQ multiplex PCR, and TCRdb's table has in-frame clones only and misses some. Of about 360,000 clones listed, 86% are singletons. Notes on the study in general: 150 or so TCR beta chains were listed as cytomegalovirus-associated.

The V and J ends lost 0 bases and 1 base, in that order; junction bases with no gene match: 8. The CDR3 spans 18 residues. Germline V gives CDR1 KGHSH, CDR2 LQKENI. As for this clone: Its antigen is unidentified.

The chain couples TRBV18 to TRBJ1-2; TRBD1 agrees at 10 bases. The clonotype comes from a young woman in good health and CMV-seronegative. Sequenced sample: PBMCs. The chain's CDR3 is CASSPPPVGTGVNYGYTF. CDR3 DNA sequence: TGTGCCAGCTCACCACCCCCGGTAGGGACAGGGGTTAACTATGGCTACACCTTC.